A single sample is the source of the 25 T cell receptor beta chains below, sequenced in a study of siplizumab effects on memory and regulatory T cells. Generated by immunoSEQ multiplex PCR, the TCRdb table keeps only in-frame clones and is missing some. The table shows 100,000 or so clones, with 85% to 95% occurring only once. The material sequenced was non-Treg CD4+ T cells sorted from blood. Receptors originate from a human donor in good health.

V usage is TRBV7-3 and J usage is TRBJ2-1; D unclear. The CDR3 has 16 residues. Germline V lookup: CDR1 SGHTA, CDR2 FQGTGA. Trimming removed 1 base from V and 2 bases from J, with 12 bases in between. The DNA of the CDR3 is TGTGCCAGCAGCTTAATGGCAGTCCCGCCCTACAATGAGCAGTTCTTC. This gives the protein CASSLMAVPPYNEQFF.

The CDR3 DNA sequence: TGTGCCAGCAGCTTAAGGCTAGCGGGAGGCAATGAGCAGTTCTTC. This codes for CASSLRLAGGNEQFF. The chain is built from TRBV7-2 and TRBJ2-1; 11 bases match TRBD2. V was pared by 2 bases and J by 6 bases, with 3 bases of the junction left unmatched. Germline CDR1 SGHTA, CDR2 FQGNSA. This CDR3 contains 15 residues.

The rearrangement uses TRBV2 and TRBJ1-2; no clear D gene. The CDR3 sequence is 15 residues long. Trimming cost V 2 bases and J 4 bases, with 14 bases left between them. Germline V gene data show CDR1 as SNHLY and CDR2 as FYNNEI. CDR3 region: CASSEHISLPYGYTF. For the CDR3, the DNA is TGTGCCAGCAGTGAACACATCAGTTTACCCTATGGCTACACCTTC.

The V gene is TRBV4-2, the J gene TRBJ2-5; maybe TRBD2 (6 bases). From germline, CDR1 is LGHNA and CDR2 YNFKEQ. Trimming shortened V by 2 bases and J by 5 bases, and 24 bases separated the two germline ends. This CDR3 region has 18 residues. CDR3 amino acids: CASSQPTSGSPNQETQYF. The CDR3 DNA reads as TGTGCCAGCAGCCAACCAACGAGCGGGTCCCCCAATCAGGAGACCCAGTACTTC.

The chain couples TRBV7-3 to TRBJ2-1, with 7 bases aligning to TRBD2. V shed 0 bases and J 4 bases; nucleotides not matched to a gene: 6. The CDR3 is made up of 16 amino acids. Germline CDR1 and CDR2: SGHTA and FQGTGA. The CDR3 nucleotides are TGTGCCAGCAGCTTAACGGCGGGACTACCATACAATGAGCAGTTCTTC. Translated, it gives CASSLTAGLPYNEQFF.

This chain connects TRBV5-1 to TRBJ2-4, with 9 bases matching TRBD2. Per the germline V gene, CDR1 is SGHRS and CDR2 is YFSETQ. V trimming: 2 bases; J trimming: 0 bases; junction bases outside the gene matches: 21. The CDR3 runs 22 residues. The CDR3 is CASSFFMVGRTSGPLAKNIQYF. The CDR3 DNA is TGCGCCAGCAGCTTCTTCATGGTGGGCCGCACTAGCGGGCCATTAGCCAAAAACATTCAGTACTTC.

This rearrangement joins TRBV6-6 to TRBJ1-1; 7 bases are a match to TRBD1. The CDR3 consists of 15 residues. The J segment lost 0 bases and the V segment lost 4 bases, leaving 5 bases of the junction unmatched. The germline CDR1 and CDR2 sequences are MNHNY and SVGAGI (reference sequence). The CDR3 is CASSSRQGLNTEAFF. In DNA form, the CDR3 reads TGTGCCAGCAGTTCCAGACAGGGTCTGAACACTGAAGCTTTCTTT.

The rearrangement joins TRBV5-4 to TRBJ1-2, with 8 bases lining up with TRBD1. J lost 0 bases, V lost 2 bases, and 0 bases had no gene match. This CDR3 is built from 14 residues. Germline lookup yields CDR1 SGHNT and CDR2 YYREEE (reference sequence). CDR3 bases: TGTGCCAGCAGCTTACAGGGGGCTAACTATGGCTACACCTTC. This translates into CASSLQGANYGYTF. Full variable domain (remainder filled in from reference TRBV5-4 and TRBJ1-2): ETGVTQSPTHLIKTRGQQVTLRCSSQSGHNTVSWYQQALGQGPQFIFQYYREEENGRGNFPPRFSGLQFPNYSSELNVNALELDDSALYLCASSLQGANYGYTFGSGTRLTVV.

The CDR3 DNA reads as TGTGCCAGCAGAGAGGGGGCGTACACCGGGGAGCTGTTTTTT. It encodes CASREGAYTGELFF. V and J are TRBV5-6 and TRBJ2-2; 7 nucleotides match TRBD1. The germline CDR1 and CDR2 sequences are SGHDT and YYEEEE. This CDR3 is built from 14 residues. V shed 5 bases, J shed 3 bases, and the junction held 4 bases outside the gene matches.

The chain employs TRBV5-1 and TRBJ2-3; 9 bases fit TRBD1. This CDR3 has 15 amino acids. Germline CDR1 SGHRS, CDR2 YFSETQ. Germline trimming cut 0 bases from V and 6 bases from J; bases unmatched to any gene: 5. The CDR3 bases are TGCGCCAGCAGCTTGGACGGACAGGGGACGGATACGCAGTATTTT. This translates into CASSLDGQGTDTQYF.

The chain has TRBV7-2 and TRBJ2-1; D perhaps matches TRBD2 (5 bases). Germline V CDR1 and CDR2: SGHTA, FQGNSA. V was clipped by 6 bases and J by 10 bases, with 13 bases between them. The CDR3 length is 12 residues. The CDR3 is CASRARTHEQFF. The CDR3 DNA reads as TGTGCCAGCAGGGCCAGGACTCACGAGCAGTTCTTC.

This clone is a singleton in its sample. The V gene is TRBV18, the J gene TRBJ1-3; the D is unclear. Deletions cut 6 bases from V and 0 bases from J, with 12 bases between. Germline lookup yields CDR1 KGHSH and CDR2 LQKENI. The CDR3 is 15 residues long. This CDR3 is CASSPEFDSGNTIYF. Here the CDR3 DNA reads TGTGCCAGCTCCCCTGAGTTTGACTCTGGAAACACCATATATTTT.

J is TRBJ2-3 and V is TRBV5-1; 10 bases match TRBD2. Germline values: CDR1 SGHRS, CDR2 YFSETQ. V shed 5 bases, J shed 1 base, and the junction held 1 base outside the gene matches. The CDR3 is 14 amino acids. The CDR3 spells CASSGTSGTDTQYF. The CDR3 DNA sequence: TGCGCCAGCAGTGGGACTAGCGGCACAGATACGCAGTATTTT.

The chain carries TRBV6-5 and TRBJ1-1, with D perhaps matching TRBD1 (6 bases). This CDR3 comprises 16 residues. V lost 2 bases and J lost 4, with 17 bases in between. Germline V gene sequence: CDR1 MNHEY, CDR2 SVGAGI. The CDR3 DNA sequence: TGTGCCAGCAGTTACCGGGACACACGACGCGCCACTGAAGCTTTCTTT. Protein product: CASSYRDTRRATEAFF.

The V call is TRBV9, the J call TRBJ2-3, with no clear D. Germline V gene sequence: CDR1 SGDLS, CDR2 YYNGEE. This CDR3 comprises 14 residues. V dropped 2 bases and J dropped 3 bases, with 10 bases sitting between them. CDR3 loop: CASSVDGATDTQYF. The CDR3 bases are TGTGCCAGCAGCGTTGATGGAGCGACAGATACGCAGTATTTT. The variable domain in full, with the rest retrieved from reference TRBV9 and TRBJ2-3, is DSGVTQTPKHLITATGQRVTLRCSPRSGDLSVYWYQQSLDQGLQFLIQYYNGEERAKGNILERFSAQQFPDLHSELNLSSLELGDSALYFCASSVDGATDTQYFGPGTRLTVL.

This sequence joins TRBV19 and TRBJ2-5; D might be TRBD2 (6 bases). CDR1 and CDR2 from the germline V gene are LNHDA and SQIVND (reference sequence). This CDR3 has 14 amino acids. V lost 3 bases, J lost 5 bases, and 13 bases lay in between. CDR3 in amino acids: CASSIPGRSETQYF. CDR3 bases: TGTGCCAGTAGTATCCCAGGGAGGTCGGAGACCCAGTACTTC. The full variable domain, with the rest looked up from reference TRBV19 and TRBJ2-5, is DGGITQSPKYLFRKEGQNVTLSCEQNLNHDAMYWYRQDPGQGLRLIYYSQIVNDFQKGDIAEGYSVSREKKESFPLTVTSAQKNPTAFYLCASSIPGRSETQYFGPGTRLLVL.

J is TRBJ1-1 and V is TRBV14; maybe TRBD1 (6 bases). Trimming cost V 2 bases and J 1 base, with 14 bases left between them. Germline V gives CDR1 SGHDN, CDR2 FVKESK. The CDR3 spans 16 residues. The CDR3 nucleotides are TGTGCCAGCAGCCAATCGGGGGCGCGTGGGAACACTGAAGCTTTCTTT. Its protein is CASSQSGARGNTEAFF.

The chain carries TRBV18 and TRBJ2-3; 14 nucleotides agree with TRBD2. The length of the CDR3 is 16 residues. J lost 6 bases, V lost 0 bases, and 2 bases had no gene match. Germline CDR1 and CDR2: KGHSH and LQKENI. CDR3 loop: CASSPPGLAGADTQYF. DNA for the CDR3: TGTGCCAGCTCACCACCGGGACTAGCGGGAGCCGATACGCAGTATTTT.

The chain is built from TRBV19 and TRBJ2-7, with D unresolved. The CDR3 is 11 amino acids. Germline values: CDR1 LNHDA, CDR2 SQIVND (reference sequence). The CDR3 region has the DNA TGTGCTATCCACCCGGAGCGCGAGCAGTACTTC. This gives the protein CAIHPEREQYF. Full variable domain (remainder filled in from reference TRBV19 and TRBJ2-7): DGGITQSPKYLFRKEGQNVTLSCEQNLNHDAMYWYRQDPGQGLRLIYYSQIVNDFQKGDIAEGYSVSREKKESFPLTVTSAQKNPTAFYLCAIHPEREQYFGPGTRLTVT.

The V and J genes are TRBV27 and TRBJ2-4; TRBD2 agrees at 14 bases. From germline, CDR1 is MNHEY and CDR2 SMNVEV (reference sequence). V was pared by 5 bases and J by 7 bases, with 13 bases of the junction left unmatched. This CDR3 spans 18 amino acids. DNA for the CDR3: TGTGCCAGCAGTCTCAACCCGGGACTAGCGGGAGAACTGAACATTCAGTACTTC. Its translation is CASSLNPGLAGELNIQYF.

This chain joins TRBV5-1 and TRBJ2-2; 7 bases match TRBD2. Losses at the gene ends were 2 bases for V and 4 bases for J; bases not matched to a gene: 5. This CDR3 contains 15 residues. The germline V gene has CDR1 SGHRS and CDR2 YFSETQ. CDR3 DNA sequence: TGCGCCAGCAGCTTACTAACGGGGGGCACCGGGGAGCTGTTTTTT. This gives the protein CASSLLTGGTGELFF.

V and J are TRBV23-1 and TRBJ2-3; 8 bases are shared with TRBD2. TRBV23-1 is flagged as an ORF with uncertain function. The CDR3 is made up of 16 amino acids. V dropped 0 bases and J dropped 6; count of bases not matched to a gene: 8. This chain's CDR3 is CASSQSGTRQGDTQYF. As DNA, the CDR3 is TGCGCCAGCAGTCAATCCGGGACTAGACAAGGTGATACGCAGTATTTT.

V gene TRBV6-5 combines with J gene TRBJ1-5; D is uncertain. V gave up 8 bases and J gave up 0 bases, with 8 bases separating them. The CDR3 consists of 13 residues. Per germline, CDR1 MNHEY and CDR2 SVGAGI. CDR3 residues: CASGRSSNQPQHF. The CDR3 DNA sequence: TGTGCCAGCGGGAGAAGTAGCAATCAGCCCCAGCATTTT.

This chain uses TRBV29-1 with TRBJ2-7; 7 bases are a match to TRBD1. Trimming removed 6 bases from V and 2 bases from J; junction bases left unmatched: 7. Per the germline V gene, CDR1 is SQVTM and CDR2 is ANQGSEA. This CDR3 has 13 amino acids. CDR3 nucleotide sequence: TGCAGCGTCGGGACAGTTGGAACCTACGAGCAGTACTTC. Protein sequence: CSVGTVGTYEQYF.

The J gene is TRBJ1-1, the V gene TRBV10-3; 9 positions match TRBD1. V gave up 6 bases and J gave up 1 base; unmatched junction bases: 6. The CDR3 covers 15 residues. The germline V gene encodes CDR1 ENHRY and CDR2 SYGVKD. The CDR3 bases are TGTGCCATCAGGCCAGGGGACAGGGCGAACACTGAAGCTTTCTTT. Protein: CAIRPGDRANTEAFF.